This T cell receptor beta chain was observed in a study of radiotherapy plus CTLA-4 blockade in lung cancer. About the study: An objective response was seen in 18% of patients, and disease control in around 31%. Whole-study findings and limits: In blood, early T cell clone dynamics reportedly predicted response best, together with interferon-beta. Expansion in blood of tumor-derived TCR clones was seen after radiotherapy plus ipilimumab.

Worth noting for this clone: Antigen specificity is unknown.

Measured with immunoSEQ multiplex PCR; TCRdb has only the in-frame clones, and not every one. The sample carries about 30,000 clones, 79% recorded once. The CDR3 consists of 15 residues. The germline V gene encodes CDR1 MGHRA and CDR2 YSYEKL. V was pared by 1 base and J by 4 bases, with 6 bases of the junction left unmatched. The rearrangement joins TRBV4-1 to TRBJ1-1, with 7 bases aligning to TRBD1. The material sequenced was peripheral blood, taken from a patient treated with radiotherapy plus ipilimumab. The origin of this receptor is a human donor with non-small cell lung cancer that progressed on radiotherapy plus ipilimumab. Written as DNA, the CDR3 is TGCGCCAGCAGCCAAGCCGACAGGGCAGGCACTGAAGCTTTCTTT. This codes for CASSQADRAGTEAFF.